This T cell receptor (beta chain) was identified in a study of shared clonotypes between healthy human individuals. CDR1 is SNHLY and CDR2 is FYNNEI in the germline V gene. The CDR3 is made up of 12 amino acids. V was cut by 8 bases and J by 1 base, with 8 bases left in between. Here immunoSEQ multiplex PCR was the method, and the copy in TCRdb shows in-frame clones only, minus some. The data contain 500,000 or so clones, approximately 95% of them singletons. Sequencing used naive CD4+ T cells sorted from blood. Subset here: CD45RA+ positively selected. This TCR came from a woman between 25 and 40 years old in good health. V and J are TRBV2 and TRBJ2-5, with D uncertain. The CDR3 coding sequence is TGTGCCAGCCGGTTCGGCCAAGAGACCCAGTACTTC. It is translated as CASRFGQETQYF.